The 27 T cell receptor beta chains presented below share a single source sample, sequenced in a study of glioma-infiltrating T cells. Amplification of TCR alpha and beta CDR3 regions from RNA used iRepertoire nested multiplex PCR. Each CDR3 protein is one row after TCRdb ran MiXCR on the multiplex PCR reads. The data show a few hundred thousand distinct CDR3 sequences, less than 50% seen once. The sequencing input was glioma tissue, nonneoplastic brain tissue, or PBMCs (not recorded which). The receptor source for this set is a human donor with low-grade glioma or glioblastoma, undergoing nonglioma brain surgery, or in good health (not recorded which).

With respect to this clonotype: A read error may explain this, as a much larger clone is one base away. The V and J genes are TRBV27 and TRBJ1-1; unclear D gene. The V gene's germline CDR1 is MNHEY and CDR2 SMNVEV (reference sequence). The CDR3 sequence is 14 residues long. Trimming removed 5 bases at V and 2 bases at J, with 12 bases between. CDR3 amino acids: CASSAWKVNTEAFF. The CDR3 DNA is TGTGCCAGCAGTGCGTGGAAAGTCAACACTGAAGCTTTCTTT.

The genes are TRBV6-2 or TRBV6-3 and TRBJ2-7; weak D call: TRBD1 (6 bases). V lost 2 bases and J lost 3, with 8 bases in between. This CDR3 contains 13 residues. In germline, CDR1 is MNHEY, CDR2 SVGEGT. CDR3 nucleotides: TGTGCCAGCAGTTACGAAGGGGGCTACGAGCAGTACTTC. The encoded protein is CASSYEGGYEQYF.

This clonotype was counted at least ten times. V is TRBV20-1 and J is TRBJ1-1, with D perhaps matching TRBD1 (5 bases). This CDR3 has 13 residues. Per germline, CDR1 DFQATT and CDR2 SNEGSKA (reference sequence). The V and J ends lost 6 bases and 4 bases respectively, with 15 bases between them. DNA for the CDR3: TGCAGTGCCACCCAGGGATCGGGCACTGAAGCTTTCTTT. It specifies CSATQGSGTEAFF.

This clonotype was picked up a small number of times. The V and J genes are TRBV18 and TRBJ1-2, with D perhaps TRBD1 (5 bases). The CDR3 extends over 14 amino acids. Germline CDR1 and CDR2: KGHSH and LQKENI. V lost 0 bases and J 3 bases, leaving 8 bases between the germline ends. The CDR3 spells CASSPPGLHYGYTF. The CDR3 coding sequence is TGTGCCAGCTCACCACCGGGACTGCACTATGGCTACACCTTC. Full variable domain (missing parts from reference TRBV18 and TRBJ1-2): NAGVMQNPRHLVRRRGQEARLRCSPMKGHSHVYWYRQLPEEGLKFMVYLQKENIIDESGMPKERFSAEFPKEGPSILRIQQVVRGDSAAYFCASSPPGLHYGYTFGSGTRLTVV.

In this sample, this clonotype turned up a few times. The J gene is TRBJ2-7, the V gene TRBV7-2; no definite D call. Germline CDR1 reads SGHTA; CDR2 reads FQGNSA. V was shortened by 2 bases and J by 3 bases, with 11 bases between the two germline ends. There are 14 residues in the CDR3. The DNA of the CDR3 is TGTGCCAGCAGCTTATCCGGTGCCAACTACGAGCAGTACTTC. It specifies CASSLSGANYEQYF.

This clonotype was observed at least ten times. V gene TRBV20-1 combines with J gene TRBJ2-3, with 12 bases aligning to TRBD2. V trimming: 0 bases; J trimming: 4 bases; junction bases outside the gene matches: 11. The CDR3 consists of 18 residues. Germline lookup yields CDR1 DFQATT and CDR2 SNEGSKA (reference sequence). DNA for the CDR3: TGCAGTGCTAGAGATCCGCTAGCGGGAGGGCCGTCGGCAGATACGCAGTATTTT. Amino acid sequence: CSARDPLAGGPSADTQYF.

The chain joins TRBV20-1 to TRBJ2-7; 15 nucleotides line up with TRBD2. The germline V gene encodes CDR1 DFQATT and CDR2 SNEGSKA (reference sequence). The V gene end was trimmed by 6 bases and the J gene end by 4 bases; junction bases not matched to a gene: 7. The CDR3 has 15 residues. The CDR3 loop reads CSATGLAGGKYEQYF. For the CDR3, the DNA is TGCAGTGCGACGGGACTAGCGGGAGGAAAATACGAGCAGTACTTC.

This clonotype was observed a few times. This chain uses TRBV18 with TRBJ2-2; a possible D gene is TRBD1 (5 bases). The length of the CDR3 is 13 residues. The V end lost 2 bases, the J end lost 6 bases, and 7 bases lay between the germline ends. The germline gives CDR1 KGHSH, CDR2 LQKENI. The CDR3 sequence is CASSPRGAGELFF. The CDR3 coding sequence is TGTGCCAGCTCACCAAGGGGTGCCGGGGAGCTGTTTTTT.

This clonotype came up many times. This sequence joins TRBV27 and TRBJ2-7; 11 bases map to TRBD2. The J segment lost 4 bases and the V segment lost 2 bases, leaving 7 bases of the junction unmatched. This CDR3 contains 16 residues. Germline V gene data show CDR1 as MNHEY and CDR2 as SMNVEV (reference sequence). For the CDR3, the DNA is TGTGCCAGCAGTTTAGGGACTAGCGGTAACTTGTACGAGCAGTACTTC. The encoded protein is CASSLGTSGNLYEQYF.

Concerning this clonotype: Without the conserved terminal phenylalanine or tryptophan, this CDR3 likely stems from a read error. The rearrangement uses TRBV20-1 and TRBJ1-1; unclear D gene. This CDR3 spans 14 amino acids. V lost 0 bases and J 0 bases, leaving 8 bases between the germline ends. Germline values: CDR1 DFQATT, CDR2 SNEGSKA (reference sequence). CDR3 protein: CSARDRVVNTEAFL. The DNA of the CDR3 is TGCAGTGCTAGAGATAGGGTCGTGAACACTGAAGCTTTCCTT.

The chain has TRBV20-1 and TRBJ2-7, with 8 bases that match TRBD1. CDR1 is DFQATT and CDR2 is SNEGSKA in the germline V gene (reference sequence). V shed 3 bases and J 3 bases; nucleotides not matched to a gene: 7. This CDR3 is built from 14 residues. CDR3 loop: CSARDGQGHYEQYF. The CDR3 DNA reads TGCAGTGCTAGGGACGGACAGGGCCACTACGAGCAGTACTTC.

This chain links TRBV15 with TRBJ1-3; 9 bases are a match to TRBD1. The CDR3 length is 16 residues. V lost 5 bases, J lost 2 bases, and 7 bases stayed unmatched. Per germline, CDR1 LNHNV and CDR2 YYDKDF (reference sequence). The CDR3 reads CATSAWTGAPGNTIYF. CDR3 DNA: TGTGCCACCAGCGCCTGGACAGGGGCGCCTGGAAACACCATATATTTT. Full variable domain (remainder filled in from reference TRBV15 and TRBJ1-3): DAMVIQNPRYQVTQFGKPVTLSCSQTLNHNVMYWYQQKSSQAPKLLFHYYDKDFNNEADTPDNFQSRRPNTSFCFLDIRSPGLGDTAMYLCATSAWTGAPGNTIYFGEGSWLTVV.

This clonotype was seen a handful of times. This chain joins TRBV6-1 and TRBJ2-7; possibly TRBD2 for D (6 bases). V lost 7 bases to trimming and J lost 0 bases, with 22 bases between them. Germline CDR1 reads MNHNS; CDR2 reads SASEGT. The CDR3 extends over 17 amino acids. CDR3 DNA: TGTGCCAGCATCGTTCAAAGGGGAGGCTTATTCTCCTACGAGCAGTACTTC. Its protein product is CASIVQRGGLFSYEQYF.

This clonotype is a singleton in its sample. CDR3 sequence: CASSGQGWADTQYF. The CDR3 coding sequence is TGTGCCAGCAGTGGTCAGGGATGGGCAGATACGCAGTATTTT. V gene TRBV6-5 combines with J gene TRBJ2-3, with a tentative D call TRBD1 (5 bases). This CDR3 has 14 amino acids. Trimming pared 5 bases from V and 4 bases from J, leaving 13 bases between. Germline V CDR1 and CDR2: MNHEY, SVGAGI.

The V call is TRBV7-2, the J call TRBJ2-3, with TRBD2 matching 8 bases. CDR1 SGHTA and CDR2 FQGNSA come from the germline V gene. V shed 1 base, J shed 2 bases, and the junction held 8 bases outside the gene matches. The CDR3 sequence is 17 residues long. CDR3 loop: CASSLDVAGTFTDTQYF. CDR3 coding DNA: TGTGCCAGCAGCTTAGACGTAGCGGGGACTTTCACAGATACGCAGTATTTT.

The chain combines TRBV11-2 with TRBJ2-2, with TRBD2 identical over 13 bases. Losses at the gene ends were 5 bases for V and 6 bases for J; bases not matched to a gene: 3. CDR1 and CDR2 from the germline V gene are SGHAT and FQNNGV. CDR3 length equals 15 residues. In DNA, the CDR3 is TGTGCCAGCAGCATGGGACTAGCGGGACCCGGGGAGCTGTTTTTT. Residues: CASSMGLAGPGELFF.

The chain's CDR3 is CASNDRLSSYNEQFF. DNA for the CDR3: TGTGCCAGCAATGATAGGTTAAGCTCCTACAATGAGCAGTTCTTC. The rearrangement links TRBV11-2 to TRBJ2-1; no definite D call. Between the trimmed V and J ends, which lost 7 bases and 0 bases, there was a span of 13 bases. This CDR3 has 15 amino acids. Germline CDR1 reads SGHAT; CDR2 reads FQNNGV.

CDR3 bases: TGTGCCAGCAGTGCCCCTGGGGGGGGTCAGCCCCAGCATTTT. Translation gives CASSAPGGGQPQHF. The chain has TRBV25-1 and TRBJ1-5; possible D gene TRBD1, 5 bases. The V gene's germline CDR1 is MGHDK and CDR2 SYGVNS. V was pared by 4 bases and J by 6 bases, with 13 bases between. CDR3 length equals 14 residues.

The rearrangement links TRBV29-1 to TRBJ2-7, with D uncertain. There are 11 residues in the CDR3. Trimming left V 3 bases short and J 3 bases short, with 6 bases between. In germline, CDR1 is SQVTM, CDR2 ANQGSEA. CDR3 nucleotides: TGCAGCGTTGATTCCGACTACGAGCAGTACTTC. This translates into CSVDSDYEQYF.

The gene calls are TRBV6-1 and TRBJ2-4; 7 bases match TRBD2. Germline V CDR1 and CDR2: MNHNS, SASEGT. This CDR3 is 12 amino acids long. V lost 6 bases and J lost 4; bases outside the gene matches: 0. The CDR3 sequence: CASRLAKNIQYF. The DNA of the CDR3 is TGTGCCAGCAGACTAGCGAAAAACATTCAGTACTTC.

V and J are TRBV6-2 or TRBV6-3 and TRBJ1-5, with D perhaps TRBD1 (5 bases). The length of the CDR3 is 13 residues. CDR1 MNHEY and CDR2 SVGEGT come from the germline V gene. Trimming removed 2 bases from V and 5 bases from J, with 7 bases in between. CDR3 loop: CASSYGADQPQHF. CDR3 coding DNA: TGTGCCAGCAGTTACGGGGCAGATCAGCCCCAGCATTTT.

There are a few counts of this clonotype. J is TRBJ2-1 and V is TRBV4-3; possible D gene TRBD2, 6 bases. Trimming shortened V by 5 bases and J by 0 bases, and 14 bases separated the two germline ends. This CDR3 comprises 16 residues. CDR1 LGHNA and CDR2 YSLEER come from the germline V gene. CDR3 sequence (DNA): TGCGCCAGCAGCACCCTAGCGTCGAGCTCCTACAATGAGCAGTTCTTC. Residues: CASSTLASSSYNEQFF.

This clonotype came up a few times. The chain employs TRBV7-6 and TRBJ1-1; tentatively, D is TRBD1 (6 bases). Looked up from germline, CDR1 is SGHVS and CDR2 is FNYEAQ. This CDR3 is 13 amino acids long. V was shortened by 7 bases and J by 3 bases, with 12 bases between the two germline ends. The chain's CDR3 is CASKPDSYTEAFF. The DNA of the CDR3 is TGTGCCAGCAAGCCGGACAGTTACACTGAAGCTTTCTTT.

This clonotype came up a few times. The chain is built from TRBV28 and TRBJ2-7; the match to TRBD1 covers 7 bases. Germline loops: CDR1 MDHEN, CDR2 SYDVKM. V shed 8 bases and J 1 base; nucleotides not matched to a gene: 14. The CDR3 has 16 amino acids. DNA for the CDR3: TGTGCCAGCGGTTCCCCCGGGACAGCGGATTCCTACGAGCAGTACTTC. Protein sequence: CASGSPGTADSYEQYF.

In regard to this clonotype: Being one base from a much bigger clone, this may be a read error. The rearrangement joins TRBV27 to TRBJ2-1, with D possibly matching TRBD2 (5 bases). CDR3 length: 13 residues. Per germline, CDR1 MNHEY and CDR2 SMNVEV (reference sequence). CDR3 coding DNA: TGTGCCAGCAGTTTAGGACTTACCAATGCGCAGTTCTTC. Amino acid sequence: CASSLGLTNAQFF.

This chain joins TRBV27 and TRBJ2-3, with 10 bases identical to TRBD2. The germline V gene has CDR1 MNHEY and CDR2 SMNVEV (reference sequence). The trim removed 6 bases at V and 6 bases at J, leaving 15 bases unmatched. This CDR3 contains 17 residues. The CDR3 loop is CASSPHLTSGVKDTQYF. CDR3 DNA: TGTGCCAGCAGCCCCCATCTTACTAGCGGGGTCAAGGATACGCAGTATTTT.

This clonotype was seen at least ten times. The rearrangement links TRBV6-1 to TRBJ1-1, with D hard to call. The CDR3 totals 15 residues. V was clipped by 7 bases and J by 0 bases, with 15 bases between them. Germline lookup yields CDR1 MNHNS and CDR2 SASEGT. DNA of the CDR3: TGTGCCAGCAACCCCAGTGGTACAGTGAACACTGAAGCTTTCTTT. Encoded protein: CASNPSGTVNTEAFF.